The clone carrying this TCR beta chain has a count of ten or more. This specimen comes from a study of T cells in Graves' hyperthyroidism and ophthalmopathy. RNA transcripts were the template for amplifying TCR beta CDR3 regions. TCR CDR3 regions were first amplified by RT-PCR with HTBI primers. TCRdb analysed the multiplex PCR reads with MiXCR anew, one entry per CDR3 protein. This sample has some 570,000 distinct CDR3 sequences; over 15% occur once, and the top ten carry 17%. Trimming took 3 bases from V and 1 from J, leaving 16 bases between them. In germline, CDR1 is SEHNR, CDR2 FQNEAQ (reference sequence). The CDR3 spans 17 residues.

Sequencing used blood. The sequence came from a woman aged 18-35 years with Graves' ophthalmopathy. The rearrangement uses TRBV7-9 and TRBJ2-1; D may be TRBD1 or TRBD2 (5 bases each). The CDR3 protein is CASSFALRDASYNEQFF. As DNA, the CDR3 is TGTGCCAGCAGCTTTGCACTACGGGACGCATCCTACAATGAGCAGTTCTTC.